This is a list of T cell receptor beta chains from one sample in a study of blood T cell repertoires in COVID-19. Profiling relied on immunoSEQ multiplex PCR, and the TCRdb table lists in-frame clones only, not all of them. This table holds just over 650,000 clones, approximately 90% found once. The sample consisted of peripheral blood. Receptors originate from a woman under 30 with acute or convalescent COVID-19. Both conserved end residues are part of each CDR3. The order of the fields is D gene, J gene, CDR3 length, V gene, clone size, CDR3 DNA, CDR3 protein. D genes are given only for firm matches. Some rows mark clone size as missing; the rest say once, few, many or name a class of expanded clone.

D gene: TRBD2
J gene: TRBJ2-1
CDR3 length: 16
V gene: TRBV9
clone size: -
CDR3 DNA: TGTGCCAGCAGCGCGACTAGCGGGGTTTCGAGAGATGAGCAGTTCTTC
CDR3 protein: CASSATSGVSRDEQFF

D gene: TRBD2
J gene: TRBJ2-3
CDR3 length: 14
V gene: TRBV6-5
clone size: -
CDR3 DNA: TGTGCCAGCACGTCTAGCGGGGGGGCGGATACGCAGTATTTT
CDR3 protein: CASTSSGGADTQYF

D gene: -
J gene: TRBJ2-5
CDR3 length: 14
V gene: TRBV6-5
clone size: -
CDR3 DNA: TGTGCCAGCATACCCGACAGCCTGTCGACCTCCCTTTACTTC
CDR3 protein: CASIPDSLSTSLYF

D gene: -
J gene: TRBJ2-3
CDR3 length: 15
V gene: TRBV5-8
clone size: -
CDR3 DNA: TGTGCCAGCTGGTCGGGACATCAAAACACAGATACGCAGTATTTT
CDR3 protein: CASWSGHQNTDTQYF

D gene: TRBD1
J gene: TRBJ1-5
CDR3 length: 15
V gene: TRBV15
clone size: -
CDR3 DNA: TGTGCCACCAGCGGGGGACAGGGAGGGTATCAGCCCCAGCATTTT
CDR3 protein: CATSGGQGGYQPQHF

D gene: -
J gene: TRBJ1-2
CDR3 length: 11
V gene: TRBV20-1
clone size: -
CDR3 DNA: TGCAGTGCTGCCGGGAACTATGGCTACACCTTC
CDR3 protein: CSAAGNYGYTF

D gene: TRBD2
J gene: TRBJ2-5
CDR3 length: 15
V gene: TRBV9
clone size: few
CDR3 DNA: TGTGCCAGCAGCCCAGGCGGGAGAGGGCAAGAGACCCAGTACTTC
CDR3 protein: CASSPGGRGQETQYF

D gene: -
J gene: TRBJ1-6
CDR3 length: 15
V gene: TRBV13
clone size: -
CDR3 DNA: TGTGCCAGCAGCTTTGCGGGACGCGTTAATTCACCCCTCCACTTT
CDR3 protein: CASSFAGRVNSPLHF

D gene: -
J gene: TRBJ1-2
CDR3 length: 14
V gene: TRBV6-5
clone size: -
CDR3 DNA: TGTGCCAGCAGCCGGGACACAATCAACTATGGCTACACCTTC
CDR3 protein: CASSRDTINYGYTF

D gene: TRBD2
J gene: TRBJ2-3
CDR3 length: 13
V gene: TRBV29-1
clone size: once
CDR3 DNA: TGCAGCAAAAGCGGGGGGGCCGCAGATACGCAGTATTTT
CDR3 protein: CSKSGGAADTQYF